This T cell receptor beta chain emerged from a study of breast tumors, draining lymph nodes, adjacent tissues. Samples came from axillary lymph nodes draining the breast cancer. TCRdb ran MiXCR on the multiplex PCR reads and lists one entry per CDR3 protein. Found here are 140,000 or so distinct CDR3 sequences, about 30% of them singletons; the top ten hold about 2.5%. CDR1 and CDR2 (germline): SNHLY, FYNNEI. The CDR3 is made up of 15 amino acids. V lost 3 bases to trimming and J lost 4 bases, with 12 bases between them. The chain links TRBV2 to TRBJ1-4; D may be TRBD1 (6 bases). This TCR was recovered from a female donor with breast cancer. Some clones in this sample may be carry-over from other donors' samples. Sequencing was performed on axillary lymph node tissue. CDR3 loop: CASSDRGAINEKLFF. DNA for the CDR3: TGTGCCAGCAGTGACCGGGGGGCGATTAATGAAAAACTGTTTTTT.